Shown below are 5 T cell receptor beta chains from a single sample sequenced in a study of vaccination effects on CD4 cells after COVID-19. Using immunoSEQ multiplex PCR, the repertoire was profiled, and TCRdb retains in-frame clones only, with some absent. The sample lists some 30,000 clones, roughly four fifths occurring once. These receptors' antigens are unknown. Under the ViraFEST assay, PBMC were stimulated with viral peptide pools so that antigen-specific CD4+ T cells expanded. Sequencing was performed afterwards. Researchers isolated CD4+ T cells once approximately eleven days of culture had elapsed. Each participant was administered two doses of either the BNT162b2 or the mRNA-1273 vaccine. The sequences come from CD4+ T cells from PBMCs cultured with HCoV-229E spike peptides, collected after COVID-19 vaccination. The receptors originated from a human donor who received a COVID-19 vaccine.

J is TRBJ1-1 and V is TRBV11-2; weak D call: TRBD1 (6 bases). Germline V gene data show CDR1 as SGHAT and CDR2 as FQNNGV. V was pared by 1 base and J by 0 bases, with 6 bases between. This CDR3 has 14 amino acids. The CDR3 reads CASSLGTVNTEAFF. Here the CDR3 DNA reads TGTGCCAGCAGCTTAGGGACAGTGAACACTGAAGCTTTCTTT.

J is TRBJ1-5 and V is TRBV10-2; D gene ambiguous. The CDR3 has 15 residues. V shed 7 bases and J shed 0 bases, with 13 bases lying between them. CDR1 WSHSY and CDR2 SAAADI come from the germline V gene. In DNA form, the CDR3 reads TGCGCCAGCACCCCCTGGCAGAATAGCAATCAGCCCCAGCATTTT. Translating it yields CASTPWQNSNQPQHF.

The gene calls are TRBV25-1 and TRBJ2-7, with 14 bases lining up with TRBD2. Per the germline V gene, CDR1 is MGHDK and CDR2 is SYGVNS. This CDR3 is built from 15 residues. Unmatched junction bases numbered 3, after V lost 3 bases and J lost 5 bases. The DNA for the CDR3 is TGTGCCAGCAGTGACGTGGGACTAGCGGGGGACGAGCAGTACTTC. This codes for CASSDVGLAGDEQYF.

The V call is TRBV6-1, the J call TRBJ1-4; D unclear. V dropped 1 base and J dropped 4 bases, with 10 bases sitting between them. The CDR3 length is 15 residues. Germline V gene sequence: CDR1 MNHNS, CDR2 SASEGT. The CDR3 protein is CASSEVLIGNEKLFF. The CDR3 region has the DNA TGTGCCAGCAGTGAAGTGCTGATCGGTAATGAAAAACTGTTTTTT.

The chain employs TRBV9 and TRBJ2-5, with 7 bases that match TRBD1. CDR1 and CDR2 (germline): SGDLS, YYNGEE. Trimming at V came to 0 bases and at J to 2 bases, leaving 1 base not matched to a gene. This CDR3 is built from 14 residues. The CDR3 sequence: CASSVGTGQETQYF. The DNA of the CDR3 is TGTGCCAGCAGCGTAGGGACAGGACAAGAGACCCAGTACTTC.